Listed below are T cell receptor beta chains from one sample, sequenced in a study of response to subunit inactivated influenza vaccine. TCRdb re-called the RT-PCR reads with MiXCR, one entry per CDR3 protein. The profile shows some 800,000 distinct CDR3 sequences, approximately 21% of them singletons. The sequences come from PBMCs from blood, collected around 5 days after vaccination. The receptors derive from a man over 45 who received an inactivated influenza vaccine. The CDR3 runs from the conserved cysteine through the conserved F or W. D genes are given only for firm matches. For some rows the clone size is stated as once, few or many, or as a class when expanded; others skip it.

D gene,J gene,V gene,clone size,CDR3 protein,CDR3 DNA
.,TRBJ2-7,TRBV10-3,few,CAISLKGGGYEQYF,TGTGCCATCAGTCTAAAGGGGGGAGGCTACGAGCAGTACTTC
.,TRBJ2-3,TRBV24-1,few,CATSDPLSDTQYF,TGTGCCACCAGTGATCCCCTTAGCGATACGCAGTATTTT
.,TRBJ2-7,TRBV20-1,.,CSASLTGQGYEQYF,TGCAGTGCTAGCCTCACGGGGCAGGGCTACGAGCAGTACTTC
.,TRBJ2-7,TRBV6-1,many,CASSARGGSSYEQYF,TGTGCCAGCAGTGCGCGAGGTGGGAGCTCCTACGAGCAGTACTTC
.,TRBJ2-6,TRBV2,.,CASRLTGRESSGANVLTF,TGTGCCAGCAGATTGACGGGTAGAGAAAGCTCTGGGGCCAACGTCCTGACTTTC
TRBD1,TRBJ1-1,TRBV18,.,CASSPRTGGGMNTEAFF,TGTGCCAGCTCACCTCGAACAGGGGGGGGCATGAACACTGAAGCTTTCTTT
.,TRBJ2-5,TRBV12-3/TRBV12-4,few,CASSLVGRGGVETQYF,TGTGCCAGCAGTTTAGTCGGCAGGGGTGGTGTAGAGACCCAGTACTTC
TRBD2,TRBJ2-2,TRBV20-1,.,CSAIEFRGGVTGELFF,TGCAGTGCAATAGAGTTTCGCGGGGGGGTCACCGGGGAGCTGTTTTTT
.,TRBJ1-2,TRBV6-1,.,CASSEVLGGLNNYGYTF,TGTGCCAGCAGTGAAGTTCTTGGCGGGCTAAATAACTATGGCTACACCTTC
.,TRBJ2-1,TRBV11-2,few,CASSLGRGGIRETYNEQFF,TGTGCCAGCAGCTTAGGGAGGGGCGGGATACGGGAAACCTACAATGAGCAGTTCTTC
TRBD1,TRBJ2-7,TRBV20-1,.,CSARVSGGYEQYF,TGCAGTGCTAGAGTCTCAGGGGGCTACGAGCAGTACTTC
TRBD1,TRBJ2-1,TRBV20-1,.,CCARDIDGQGSYNEQFF,TGCTGTGCTAGAGATATCGACGGACAGGGATCCTACAATGAGCAGTTCTTC
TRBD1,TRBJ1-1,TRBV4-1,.,CASSQRPGGSNTEAFF,TGCGCCAGCAGCCAACGTCCAGGGGGGTCGAACACTGAAGCTTTCTTT
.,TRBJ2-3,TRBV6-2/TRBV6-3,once,CASSYGPGSSVDTQYF,TGTGCCAGCAGTTACGGGCCGGGCTCCTCTGTGGATACGCAGTATTTT
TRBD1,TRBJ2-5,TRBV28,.,CASSLWDRRKGETQYF,TGTGCCAGCAGTTTATGGGACAGGAGAAAAGGGGAGACCCAGTACTTC
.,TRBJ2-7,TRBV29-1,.,CSVGRRGAEQYF,TGCAGCGTTGGGAGACGGGGCGCCGAGCAGTACTTC
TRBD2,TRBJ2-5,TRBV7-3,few,CASSPTSDETQYF,TGTGCCAGCAGCCCGACTAGCGATGAGACCCAGTACTTC
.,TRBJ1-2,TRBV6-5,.,CASSYSGMDYGYTF,TGTGCCAGCAGTTACTCGGGGATGGACTATGGCTACACCTTC
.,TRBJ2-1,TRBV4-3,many,CASSQDSLRLGYGDEQFF,TGCGCCAGCAGCCAAGATTCCCTAAGACTGGGCTACGGGGATGAGCAGTTCTTC
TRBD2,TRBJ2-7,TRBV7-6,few,CASQRRGGYEQYF,TGTGCCAGCCAAAGGCGGGGGGGCTACGAGCAGTACTTC
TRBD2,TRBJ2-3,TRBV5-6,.,CASSWGTSGIRTQYF,TGTGCCAGCAGTTGGGGGACTAGCGGGATTCGTACGCAGTATTTT
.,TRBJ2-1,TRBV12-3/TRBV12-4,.,CASRPSRGYNEQFF,TGTGCCAGCAGACCGTCCCGCGGTTACAATGAGCAGTTCTTC
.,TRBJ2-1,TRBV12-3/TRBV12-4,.,CASSLAGAHNEQFF,TGTGCCAGCAGTTTAGCCGGGGCTCACAATGAGCAGTTCTTC
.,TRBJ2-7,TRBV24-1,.,CATSDLDSYEQYF,TGTGCCACCAGTGATCTGGACAGCTACGAGCAGTACTTC
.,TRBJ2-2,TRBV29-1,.,CSGTRLTGELFF,TGCAGCGGCACAAGGCTTACCGGGGAGCTGTTTTTT
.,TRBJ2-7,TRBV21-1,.,CASSKARFSYEQYF,TGTGCCAGCAGCAAAGCGAGGTTCTCCTACGAGCAGTACTTC